This passage covers 14 T cell receptor beta chains from one sample sequenced in a study of human T cells and chemical hapten exposure. The time point: patch test 1, 2 weeks after DPC sensitization. The treatment was: therapeutic diphenylcyclopropenone sensitization with weekly scalp DPC. One entry per CDR3 protein, called by TCRdb with MiXCR from the RACE reads. The repertoire holds about 81,000 distinct CDR3 sequences, with roughly 7.6% as singletons. Sample: whole blood, taken in connection with sensitization to the hapten diphenylcyclopropenone (DPC). These receptors were obtained from a woman younger than 45 with alopecia areata. Some clones in this sample may be carry-over from other donors' samples.

This clonotype was observed a handful of times. The gene calls are TRBV29-1 and TRBJ1-1; 12 bases fit TRBD1. V lost 6 bases to trimming and J lost 0 bases; unmatched junction nucleotides: 8. The germline CDR1 and CDR2 sequences are SQVTM and ANQGSEA. The CDR3 totals 16 residues. CDR3 in DNA: TGCAGCGTAGGGACAGGGGGCTTCCGGATGAACACTGAAGCTTTCTTT. This sequence encodes CSVGTGGFRMNTEAFF.

This clonotype showed up many times. The chain employs TRBV10-3 and TRBJ2-6, with 8 bases matching TRBD1. The CDR3 length is 18 residues. Germline V CDR1 and CDR2: ENHRY, SYGVKD. V gave up 6 bases and J gave up 2 bases; unmatched junction bases: 12. CDR3 sequence reads: CAIRGQGRALPGANVLTF. The CDR3 region has the DNA TGTGCCATCAGAGGACAGGGTCGGGCTTTGCCTGGGGCCAACGTCCTGACTTTC.

This clonotype was seen at least ten times. The CDR3 DNA follows: TGTGCCAGCAGTCCCTTAACCCCAGGGTTGAATGGCTACACCTTC. Its protein is CASSPLTPGLNGYTF. The rearrangement uses TRBV6-5 and TRBJ1-2; maybe TRBD1 (5 bases). V dropped 5 bases and J dropped 6 bases, with 19 bases sitting between them. This CDR3 has 15 amino acids. Germline values: CDR1 MNHEY, CDR2 SVGAGI.

This clonotype occurred many times. V usage is TRBV25-1 and J usage is TRBJ2-5, with a weak D call TRBD1 (6 bases). This CDR3 has 16 residues. V lost 5 bases and J 1 base, leaving 17 bases between the germline ends. Germline CDR1 MGHDK, CDR2 SYGVNS. The CDR3: CASSQFSGQSQETQYF. In nucleotides, the CDR3 is TGTGCCAGCAGTCAGTTTTCCGGACAGTCCCAAGAGACCCAGTACTTC.

This clonotype was counted many times. The V and J genes are TRBV7-8 and TRBJ2-1; perhaps TRBD2 as D (6 bases). The CDR3 has 18 amino acids. Trimming took 2 bases from V and 0 from J, leaving 17 bases between them. In germline, CDR1 is SGHVS, CDR2 FQNEAQ. CDR3 nucleotide sequence: TGTGCCAGCAGCTTACGGGCTAGCGTATCCAGCTCCTACAATGAGCAGTTCTTC. Its protein product is CASSLRASVSSSYNEQFF.

This clonotype was recorded at least ten times. The J gene is TRBJ2-7, the V gene TRBV11-1; TRBD2 is a possible D gene (6 bases). The CDR3 is 15 residues long. V was shortened by 6 bases and J by 2 bases, with 17 bases between the two germline ends. Germline V gene data show CDR1 as SGHAT and CDR2 as FQDESV (reference sequence). As DNA, the CDR3 is TGTGCCAGCAGACAACAGGTCGGGGGAACCTACGAGCAGTACTTC. It specifies CASRQQVGGTYEQYF.

This clonotype occurred many times. This chain uses TRBV7-8 with TRBJ2-1; possible D gene TRBD1, 6 bases. CDR1 is SGHVS and CDR2 is FQNEAQ in the germline V gene. The CDR3 contains 16 residues. Trimming shortened V by 5 bases and J by 2 bases, and 16 bases separated the two germline ends. DNA of the CDR3: TGTGCCAGCAGCCCCCCGGGCAGGGGCCCCTACAATGAGCAGTTCTTC. Protein sequence: CASSPPGRGPYNEQFF.

The gene calls are TRBV7-2 and TRBJ1-6; 8 bases are a match to TRBD1. CDR1 and CDR2 from the germline V gene are SGHTA and FQGNSA. The CDR3 sequence is 14 residues long. The V segment lost 3 bases and the J segment 13 bases; nucleotides outside the gene matches: 8. Here the CDR3 DNA reads TGTGCCAGCAGCTTCGTTCCAACAGGGGGGCCCCTCCACTTT. It yields the protein CASSFVPTGGPLHF.

This clonotype was seen at least ten times. This rearrangement joins TRBV7-2 to TRBJ2-3; D unresolved. CDR1 is SGHTA, CDR2 FQGNSA, per germline. V lost 0 bases and J 6 bases, leaving 13 bases between the germline ends. The CDR3 contains 15 residues. The CDR3 sequence: CASSLALGLTDTQYF. DNA of the CDR3: TGTGCCAGCAGCTTAGCGTTAGGGCTAACGGATACGCAGTATTTT.

This clonotype was seen at least ten times. The V call is TRBV18, the J call TRBJ1-5, with D possibly TRBD1 on 6 matching bases. Deletions cut 2 bases from V and 1 base from J, with 15 bases between. The CDR3 is 17 amino acids. The germline CDR1 and CDR2 sequences are KGHSH and LQKENI. The CDR3 DNA is TGTGCCAGCTCACCAGTAACAGGGTCTGAAAGCAATCAGCCCCAGCATTTT. Its translation is CASSPVTGSESNQPQHF.

In this sample, this clonotype turned up many times. The chain is built from TRBV6-4 and TRBJ2-1; 7 bases align to TRBD2. Germline V lookup: CDR1 MRHNA, CDR2 SNTAGT. This CDR3 has 17 amino acids. With V trimmed by 0 bases and J by 4 bases, 9 bases remained unmatched. The CDR3: CASSDSGGSLDYNEQFF. In DNA, the CDR3 is TGTGCCAGCAGTGACTCGGGGGGGAGCCTAGATTACAATGAGCAGTTCTTC.

This clonotype came up many times. The V call is TRBV2, the J call TRBJ1-5, with TRBD1 matching 10 bases. The CDR3 contains 14 residues. In germline, CDR1 is SNHLY, CDR2 FYNNEI. Losses at the gene ends were 4 bases for V and 6 bases for J; bases not matched to a gene: 3. The CDR3 spells CASSGTGGVQPQHF. In nucleotides, the CDR3 is TGTGCCAGCAGTGGGACAGGGGGTGTTCAGCCCCAGCATTTT.

This clonotype was detected a few times. The chain joins TRBV20-1 to TRBJ2-1; D possibly corresponds to TRBD2 (7 bases). CDR3 length: 13 residues. Germline CDR1 reads DFQATT; CDR2 reads SNEGSKA (reference sequence). The V gene lost 6 bases and the J gene lost 4 bases, with 13 bases spanning the gap. CDR3 sequence: CSAWGGSYNEQFF. In DNA, the CDR3 is TGCAGTGCATGGGGGGGCTCGTACAATGAGCAGTTCTTC.

This clonotype was seen repeatedly, ten times or more. Here the CDR3 DNA reads TGCGCCAGCAGCTTGGGGCCACTAACTAATGAAAAACTGTTTTTT. Its translation is CASSLGPLTNEKLFF. The V and J genes are TRBV5-1 and TRBJ1-4; D remains ambiguous. The CDR3 loop spans 15 amino acids. CDR1 and CDR2 (germline): SGHRS, YFSETQ. V was cut by 0 bases and J by 1 base, with 7 bases left in between. The full variable domain, rest sourced from reference TRBV5-1 and TRBJ1-4, is KAGVTQTPRYLIKTRGQQVTLSCSPISGHRSVSWYQQTPGQGLQFLFEYFSETQRNKGNFPGRFSGRQFSNSRSEMNVSTLELGDSALYLCASSLGPLTNEKLFFGSGTQLSVL.